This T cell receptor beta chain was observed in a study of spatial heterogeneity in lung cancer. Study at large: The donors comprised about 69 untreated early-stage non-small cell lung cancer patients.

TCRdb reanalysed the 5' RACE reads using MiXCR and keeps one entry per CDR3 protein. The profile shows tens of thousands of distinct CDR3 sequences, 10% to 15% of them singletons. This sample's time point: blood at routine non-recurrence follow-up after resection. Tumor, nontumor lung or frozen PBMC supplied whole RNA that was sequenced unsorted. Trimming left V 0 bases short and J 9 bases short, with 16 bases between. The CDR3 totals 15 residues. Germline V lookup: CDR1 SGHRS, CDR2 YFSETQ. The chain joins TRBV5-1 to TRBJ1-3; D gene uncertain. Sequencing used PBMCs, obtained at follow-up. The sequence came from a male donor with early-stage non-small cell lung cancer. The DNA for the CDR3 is TGCGCCAGCAGCTTGGAACTCGGCGGTACCGCCACCATATATTTT. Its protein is CASSLELGGTATIYF.